One sample yielded the 18 T cell receptor beta chains listed below, sequenced in a study of ipilimumab plus nivolumab after autologous stem cell transplantation (dated by TCRdb to about 2021). Library prep was done by the immunoSEQ multiplex PCR assay. In TCRdb, the immuneACCESS table is reduced to in-frame sequences with V and J assigned. These tables do not hold every clone; where another copy was compared, an unresolved V gene accounts for under half, and the others remain unexplained. Within this sample are fewer than 20,000 clones, with roughly four fifths of them counted one time only. The top ten constitute more than 15% of the sample. The input for sequencing was PBMCs, taken in a trial of ipilimumab plus nivolumab as post-transplant consolidation. Receptor source: a male donor with diffuse large B-cell lymphoma.

This chain connects TRBV6-1 to TRBJ2-7; 7 bases line up with TRBD1. CDR3 size: 14 residues. The germline gives CDR1 MNHNS, CDR2 SASEGT. V lost 5 bases, J lost 4 bases, and 8 bases stayed unmatched. Written as DNA, the CDR3 is TGTGCCAGCAGTTCGGACAGGTTTGGGTACGAGCAGTACTTC. This gives the protein CASSSDRFGYEQYF.

This clone occurred a few times. V and J are TRBV5-1 and TRBJ2-7, with D maybe TRBD1 (6 bases). The germline V gene encodes CDR1 SGHRS and CDR2 YFSETQ. CDR3 size: 18 residues. Trimming took 4 bases from V and 0 from J, leaving 23 bases between them. CDR3: CASSPGWGSRGPSYEQYF. The DNA of the CDR3 is TGCGCCAGCAGCCCTGGATGGGGTAGCAGGGGACCCTCCTACGAGCAGTACTTC.

This clone came up a few times. This chain joins TRBV7-2 and TRBJ1-1; D remains unclear. The CDR3 runs to 14 residues. Germline assignment: CDR1 SGHTA and CDR2 FQGNSA. Trimming cost V 1 base and J 1 base, with 7 bases left between them. CDR3 in DNA: TGTGCCAGCAGCTTAGGTCCGGGGAACACTGAAGCTTTCTTT. Translation gives CASSLGPGNTEAFF.

This rearrangement joins TRBV6-1 to TRBJ2-3, with D tentatively TRBD2 (6 bases). CDR3 length: 13 amino acids. V lost 6 bases and J lost 2, with 9 bases in between. CDR1 and CDR2 (germline): MNHNS, SASEGT. This CDR3 is CASSTGATDTQYF. CDR3 sequence (DNA): TGTGCCAGCAGCACGGGAGCCACAGATACGCAGTATTTT.

This chain connects TRBV11-2 to TRBJ1-4; weak D call: TRBD1 (5 bases). Per the germline V gene, CDR1 is SGHAT and CDR2 is FQNNGV. Trimming removed 7 bases from V and 7 bases from J, with 16 bases in between. The CDR3 extends over 14 amino acids. The CDR3 DNA reads as TGTGCCAGCAACCCCGGGACGGTGGCTGAAAAACTGTTTTTT. Translating gives CASNPGTVAEKLFF.

The CDR3: CASSPPGLAGGKGEQFF. CDR3 nucleotide sequence: TGTGCCAGCTCACCACCGGGACTAGCGGGAGGAAAGGGTGAGCAGTTCTTC. The gene calls are TRBV18 and TRBJ2-1; 15 bases are shared with TRBD2. J lost 9 bases, V lost 0 bases, and 6 bases had no gene match. This CDR3 comprises 17 residues. The germline V gene encodes CDR1 KGHSH and CDR2 LQKENI.

The V call is TRBV19, the J call TRBJ1-4, with no clear D. This CDR3 is built from 15 residues. Trimming took 2 bases from V and 6 from J, leaving 13 bases between them. Germline assignment: CDR1 LNHDA and CDR2 SQIVND (reference sequence). CDR3 sequence reads: CASSIIEGNYEKLFF. The CDR3 DNA sequence: TGTGCCAGTAGTATAATTGAAGGGAACTATGAAAAACTGTTTTTT.

The V call is TRBV5-1, the J call TRBJ2-5; D remains ambiguous. The CDR3 runs 16 residues. Germline loops: CDR1 SGHRS, CDR2 YFSETQ. With 1 base removed from V and 3 bases from J, the gap between germline ends came to 16 bases. The CDR3 sequence is CASSLTAANKEETQYF. In nucleotides, the CDR3 is TGCGCCAGCAGCTTGACCGCGGCTAACAAAGAAGAGACCCAGTACTTC.

The chain links TRBV27 to TRBJ2-1; 7 nucleotides align to TRBD2. V was clipped by 5 bases and J by 8 bases; unmatched bases: 12. Per the germline V gene, CDR1 is MNHEY and CDR2 is SMNVEV (reference sequence). The CDR3 is 15 amino acids. Here the CDR3 DNA reads TGTGCCAGCAGTCGGGAGCGGGGAGGGATAGATGAGCAGTTCTTC. It is translated as CASSRERGGIDEQFF.

V is TRBV7-9 and J is TRBJ2-7, with 8 bases identical to TRBD1. The CDR3 totals 16 residues. The trim removed 3 bases at V and 3 bases at J, leaving 10 bases unmatched. Germline-derived CDR1 and CDR2 are SEHNR and FQNEAQ (reference sequence). The CDR3 region has the DNA TGTGCCAGCAGCTTGGGGCGACAGGGGAACTACTACGAGCAGTACTTC. Protein product: CASSLGRQGNYYEQYF.

This clone has more than one count but fewer than ten. The chain couples TRBV29-1 to TRBJ2-2; D is unclear. V lost 4 bases to trimming and J lost 2 bases, with 8 bases between them. The CDR3 is 13 amino acids. Germline CDR1 SQVTM, CDR2 ANQGSEA. CDR3 sequence: CSVVTANTGELFF. CDR3 nucleotide sequence: TGCAGCGTTGTTACAGCTAACACCGGGGAGCTGTTTTTT.

The chain's CDR3 is CASSVAGASYEQYF. The CDR3 region has the DNA TGTGCCAGCAGCGTTGCCGGGGCAAGCTACGAGCAGTACTTC. This chain joins TRBV7-2 and TRBJ2-7; D possibly uses TRBD1 or TRBD2 (5 bases each). The CDR3 spans 14 residues. V lost 5 bases and J lost 3, with 14 bases in between. Germline V gene lookup returns CDR1 SGHTA and CDR2 FQGNSA.

This chain joins TRBV2 and TRBJ1-1, with D maybe TRBD1 (5 bases). The CDR3 is made up of 12 amino acids. CDR1 and CDR2 from the germline V gene are SNHLY and FYNNEI. The germline V and J ends were trimmed by 11 bases and 1 base, with 11 bases remaining between them. Here the CDR3 reads CAFGAENTEAFF. CDR3 coding DNA: TGTGCCTTTGGGGCGGAGAACACTGAAGCTTTCTTT.

The chain is built from TRBV12-5 and TRBJ2-4, with D hard to call. Per germline, CDR1 LGHNT and CDR2 FRNRAP. The V and J ends lost 5 bases and 5 bases respectively, with 7 bases between them. The CDR3 is 12 residues long. CDR3 DNA: TGTGCTAGTGGTCCTACAGAAAACATTCAGTACTTC. It encodes CASGPTENIQYF. Full variable domain (rest looked up from reference TRBV12-5 and TRBJ2-4): DARVTQTPRHKVTEMGQEVTMRCQPILGHNTVFWYRQTMMQGLELLAYFRNRAPLDDSGMPKDRFSAEMPDATLATLKIQPSEPRDSAVYFCASGPTENIQYFGAGTRLSVL.

The chain employs TRBV10-3 and TRBJ1-2; 8 bases are shared with TRBD1. The CDR3 loop spans 15 amino acids. The germline gives CDR1 ENHRY, CDR2 SYGVKD. V shed 11 bases, J shed 0 bases, and the junction held 11 bases outside the gene matches. DNA for the CDR3: TGTGCCTCTTGGACAGGGTATGGGGCTAACTATGGCTACACCTTC. It is translated as CASWTGYGANYGYTF.

The V gene is TRBV6-5, the J gene TRBJ2-7; 7 positions match TRBD1. Germline-derived CDR1 and CDR2 are MNHEY and SVGAGI. V shed 11 bases, J shed 3 bases, and the junction held 7 bases outside the gene matches. The CDR3 extends over 12 amino acids. For the CDR3, the DNA is TGTGCCGCCCAGGGGGAGCACTACGAGCAGTACTTC. This codes for CAAQGEHYEQYF.

This clone came up a few times. V gene TRBV4-1 combines with J gene TRBJ2-6; no reliable D call. Germline V lookup: CDR1 MGHRA, CDR2 YSYEKL. This CDR3 is 13 amino acids long. The V and J ends lost 4 bases and 4 bases respectively, with 5 bases between them. In DNA, the CDR3 is TGCGCCAGCAGCCTTGAGGGGGCCAACGTCCTGACTTTC. This codes for CASSLEGANVLTF.

V gene TRBV2 combines with J gene TRBJ2-3, with D possibly being TRBD1 (5 bases). V lost 4 bases and J 6 bases, leaving 11 bases between the germline ends. The CDR3 sequence is 13 residues long. Germline V gene lookup returns CDR1 SNHLY and CDR2 FYNNEI. The CDR3 DNA reads as TGTGCCAGCAGTGGCAGGGTCACGGATACGCAGTATTTT. It is translated as CASSGRVTDTQYF.